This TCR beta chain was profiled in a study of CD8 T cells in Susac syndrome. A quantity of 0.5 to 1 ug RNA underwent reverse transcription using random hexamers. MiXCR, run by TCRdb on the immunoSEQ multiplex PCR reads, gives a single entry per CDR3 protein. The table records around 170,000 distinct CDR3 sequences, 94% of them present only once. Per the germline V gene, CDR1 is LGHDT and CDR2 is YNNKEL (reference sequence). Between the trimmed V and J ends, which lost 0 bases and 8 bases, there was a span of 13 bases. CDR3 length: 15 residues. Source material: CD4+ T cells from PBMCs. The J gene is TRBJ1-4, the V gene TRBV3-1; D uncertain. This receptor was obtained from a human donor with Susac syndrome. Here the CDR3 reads CASSQEQTSKEKLFF. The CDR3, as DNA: TGTGCCAGCAGCCAAGAACAGACGAGTAAGGAAAAACTGTTTTTT.